This passage covers 32 T cell receptor beta chains from one sample sequenced in a study of CD8+CD57+ T cells in acquired aplastic anemia. Patients picked for sequencing had shown CD8+CD57+ cell expansion detected by flow cytometry. For CDR3 and TCR beta VDJ profiling, genomic DNA was the template used. TCRdb re-called the reads with MiXCR, one entry per CDR3 protein. The sample has over 150,000 distinct CDR3 sequences, about 50% seen once. The sequenced sample consisted of sorted CD4+, CD8+, or CD8+CD57+ T cells (not recorded which) from PBMCs. These receptors were collected from a human donor with aplastic anemia.

The genes are TRBV24-1 and TRBJ2-3; either TRBD1 or TRBD2 may fit D (5 bases each). The CDR3 is made up of 13 amino acids. CDR1 is KGHDR, CDR2 SFDVKD, per germline. V lost 6 bases, J lost 3 bases, and 9 bases lay in between. The CDR3 DNA reads as TGTGCCACCAGTTCGGGGCGAACAGATACGCAGTATTTT. Amino acids: CATSSGRTDTQYF.

The chain employs TRBV19 and TRBJ1-6; 8 nucleotides match TRBD1. From germline, CDR1 is LNHDA and CDR2 SQIVND (reference sequence). CDR3 length: 14 amino acids. Trimming cost V 8 bases and J 2 bases; bases outside gene matches: 2. CDR3 sequence reads: CASGDRTYNSPLHF. The DNA for the CDR3 is TGTGCCAGTGGGGACAGGACCTATAATTCACCCCTCCACTTT. The full variable domain, rest sourced from reference TRBV19 and TRBJ1-6, is DGGITQSPKYLFRKEGQNVTLSCEQNLNHDAMYWYRQDPGQGLRLIYYSQIVNDFQKGDIAEGYSVSREKKESFPLTVTSAQKNPTAFYLCASGDRTYNSPLHFGNGTRLTVT.

This chain uses TRBV7-3 with TRBJ1-1, with a weak D call TRBD1 (5 bases). This CDR3 region has 13 residues. The V gene's germline CDR1 is SGHTA and CDR2 FQGTGA. Trimming took 5 bases from V and 4 from J, leaving 11 bases between them. DNA for the CDR3: TGTGCCAGCAGCCCCGGGACCAGCACTGAAGCTTTCTTT. Translating gives CASSPGTSTEAFF.

V usage is TRBV2 and J usage is TRBJ2-7, with 7 bases aligning to TRBD1. CDR3 length equals 12 residues. Germline V gene sequence: CDR1 SNHLY, CDR2 FYNNEI. CDR3 protein: CAPSTGTNEQYF. Written as DNA, the CDR3 is TGTGCACCCTCGACAGGGACAAACGAGCAGTACTTC. Looking up the rest from reference TRBV2 and TRBJ2-7 gives the full variable domain: EPEVTQTPSHQVTQMGQEVILRCVPISNHLYFYWYRQILGQKVEFLVSFYNNEISEKSEIFDDQFSVERPDGSNFTLKIRSTKLEDSAMYFCAPSTGTNEQYFGPGTRLTVT.

This clonotype occurred a few times. V and J are TRBV18 and TRBJ1-5, with D possibly TRBD1 on 6 matching bases. The V end lost 4 bases, the J end lost 1 base, and 11 bases lay between the germline ends. CDR3 length: 15 amino acids. Germline V gene data show CDR1 as KGHSH and CDR2 as LQKENI. DNA of the CDR3: TGTGCCAGCTCACTCGGGGGCGCAAGCAATCAGCCCCAGCATTTT. Amino acids: CASSLGGASNQPQHF.

This clonotype has a count of ten or more. The V call is TRBV20-1, the J call TRBJ2-7, with 9 bases fitting TRBD1. Germline CDR1 and CDR2: DFQATT and SNEGSKA (reference sequence). Trimming took 6 bases from V and 9 from J; bases not matched to a gene: 6. This CDR3 has 11 residues. The CDR3 region is CSAQQGARQYF. CDR3 bases: TGCAGTGCCCAACAGGGGGCGCGGCAGTACTTC.

This clonotype occurred many times. The gene calls are TRBV6-1 and TRBJ1-2; 7 bases align to TRBD1. CDR3 length equals 15 residues. Germline-derived CDR1 and CDR2 are MNHNS and SASEGT. The V and J ends lost 6 bases and 1 base, in that order; junction bases with no gene match: 8. The CDR3: CASRFQGGINYGYTF. The CDR3 nucleotides are TGTGCCAGCAGGTTCCAGGGGGGGATTAACTATGGCTACACCTTC.

Worth noting for this clonotype: Germline is not matched at one junction end, which may reflect a read error. The V gene is TRBV7-2, the J gene TRBJ1-1; D unresolved. The germline V gene has CDR1 SGHTA and CDR2 FQGNSA. CDR3 size: 14 residues. As DNA, the CDR3 is TGTGTCAGCAGCTTAGGTGTAGACAACACTGAAGCTTTCTTT. It is translated as CVSSLGVDNTEAFF.

The gene calls are TRBV24-1 and TRBJ2-3; D not resolved. The germline V and J ends were trimmed by 5 bases and 2 bases, with 7 bases remaining between them. The CDR3 extends over 13 amino acids. Germline V gene data show CDR1 as KGHDR and CDR2 as SFDVKD. This CDR3 is CATSGNTTDTQYF. DNA for the CDR3: TGTGCCACCAGTGGGAATACCACAGATACGCAGTATTTT.

This sequence joins TRBV29-1 and TRBJ2-7, with D tentatively TRBD2 (6 bases). The CDR3 consists of 14 residues. Looked up from germline, CDR1 is SQVTM and CDR2 is ANQGSEA. Trimming removed 6 bases from V and 3 bases from J, with 18 bases in between. The CDR3 DNA is TGCAGCGTAGCAGAGTATCACGGGGGCTACGAGCAGTACTTC. Translating it yields CSVAEYHGGYEQYF.

The gene calls are TRBV10-3 and TRBJ2-7; 7 nucleotides line up with TRBD1. The CDR3 covers 16 residues. Germline CDR1 ENHRY, CDR2 SYGVKD. V lost 4 bases, J lost 5 bases, and 14 bases stayed unmatched. CDR3 sequence: CAISAKASYRGHEQYF. The CDR3 DNA reads as TGTGCCATCAGTGCTAAGGCCTCTTACAGGGGCCACGAGCAGTACTTC.

The chain has TRBV25-1 and TRBJ2-2; TRBD2 agrees at 7 bases. The V and J ends lost 3 bases and 4 bases, in that order; junction bases with no gene match: 14. The CDR3 is made up of 18 amino acids. CDR1 is MGHDK and CDR2 is SYGVNS in the germline V gene. The CDR3: CASSEALVAGHSTGELFF. CDR3 coding DNA: TGTGCCAGCAGTGAGGCCTTAGTAGCGGGCCATTCCACCGGGGAGCTGTTTTTT.

There are many counts of this clonotype. The chain couples TRBV7-9 to TRBJ2-2, with 10 bases matching TRBD1. Germline CDR1 reads SEHNR; CDR2 reads FQNEAQ (reference sequence). The J segment lost 6 bases and the V segment lost 4 bases, leaving 2 bases of the junction unmatched. The CDR3 covers 14 residues. CDR3 amino acids: CASSWGQGSGELFF. In DNA, the CDR3 is TGTGCCAGCAGCTGGGGACAGGGGTCCGGGGAGCTGTTTTTT.

This clonotype was seen a handful of times. This chain links TRBV6-2 or TRBV6-3 with TRBJ2-1; 7 bases match TRBD2. CDR1 MNHEY and CDR2 SVGEGT come from the germline V gene. The CDR3 is made up of 15 amino acids. V shed 6 bases, J shed 8 bases, and the junction held 13 bases outside the gene matches. CDR3 sequence reads: CASRASGTHLDEQFF. Written as DNA, the CDR3 is TGTGCCAGCAGGGCCAGCGGGACCCACCTAGATGAGCAGTTCTTC.

This clonotype was observed a few times. At one boundary the junction diverges from the germline segment, which might be a read error. V and J are TRBV7-7 and TRBJ2-1; the D is unclear. The CDR3 sequence is 15 residues long. Germline V gives CDR1 SSHAT, CDR2 FNYEAQ (reference sequence). The CDR3 coding sequence is TGTGCTAGCAGCTTTCGGTTGAGTAGTCGAAATGAGCAGTTCTTC. Its translation is CASSFRLSSRNEQFF.

This clonotype showed up many times. The chain joins TRBV29-1 to TRBJ2-1; D uncertain. V was shortened by 5 bases and J by 3 bases, with 8 bases between the two germline ends. CDR1 is SQVTM, CDR2 ANQGSEA, per germline. This CDR3 has 12 residues. Here the CDR3 reads CSVLFNYNEQFF. The CDR3 DNA sequence: TGCAGCGTTTTGTTCAACTACAATGAGCAGTTCTTC.

The rearrangement links TRBV15 to TRBJ2-1, with 7 positions matching TRBD2. This CDR3 has 16 residues. The V gene's germline CDR1 is LNHNV and CDR2 YYDKDF (reference sequence). V gave up 2 bases and J gave up 7 bases; unmatched junction bases: 11. The CDR3 loop reads CATSRHHGGWTNEQFF. The CDR3 nucleotides read TGTGCCACCAGCAGACACCACGGGGGGTGGACTAATGAGCAGTTCTTC. Full variable domain (outside the CDR3, taken from reference TRBV15 and TRBJ2-1): DAMVIQNPRYQVTQFGKPVTLSCSQTLNHNVMYWYQQKSSQAPKLLFHYYDKDFNNEADTPDNFQSRRPNTSFCFLDIRSPGLGDTAMYLCATSRHHGGWTNEQFFGPGTRLTVL.

The chain employs TRBV11-2 and TRBJ2-7; the match to TRBD2 covers 12 bases. Germline V lookup: CDR1 SGHAT, CDR2 FQNNGV. J lost 0 bases, V lost 3 bases, and 9 bases had no gene match. CDR3 size: 18 residues. CDR3 amino acids: CASSFSSRTSGVSYEQYF. In DNA, the CDR3 is TGTGCCAGCAGCTTCTCCTCCAGGACTAGCGGGGTCTCCTACGAGCAGTACTTC. Together with reference TRBV11-2 and TRBJ2-7, the CDR3 gives the full variable domain: EAGVAQSPRYKIIEKRQSVAFWCNPISGHATLYWYQQILGQGPKLLIQFQNNGVVDDSQLPKDRFSAERLKGVDSTLKIQPAKLEDSAVYLCASSFSSRTSGVSYEQYFGPGTRLTVT.

CDR3 protein: CSVADSVNTEAFF. CDR3 in DNA: TGCAGCGTTGCTGACAGCGTGAACACTGAAGCTTTCTTT. The chain uses TRBV29-1 and TRBJ1-1; possible D gene TRBD1, 5 bases. Between the trimmed V and J ends, which lost 4 bases and 0 bases, there was a span of 9 bases. CDR3 length: 13 amino acids. The germline V gene has CDR1 SQVTM and CDR2 ANQGSEA.

Many counts were recorded for this clonotype. This chain uses TRBV20-1 with TRBJ2-1; weak D call: TRBD1 (6 bases). V dropped 6 bases and J dropped 9 bases, with 15 bases sitting between them. This CDR3 has 12 residues. Germline V CDR1 and CDR2: DFQATT, SNEGSKA (reference sequence). CDR3 sequence: CSAPATRGEQFF. The CDR3 nucleotides are TGCAGTGCCCCTGCGACCAGGGGTGAGCAGTTCTTC.

In DNA form, the CDR3 reads TGTGCCAGTAGGAGGGGGTCTGAAGCTTTCTTT. It is translated as CASRRGSEAFF. The V gene is TRBV19, the J gene TRBJ1-1; D possibly corresponds to TRBD1 (6 bases). V shed 6 bases and J shed 6 bases, with 8 bases lying between them. The CDR3 consists of 11 residues. The V gene's germline CDR1 is LNHDA and CDR2 SQIVND (reference sequence).

This clonotype was observed many times. The chain recombines TRBV20-1 with TRBJ1-2, with unresolved D. CDR3 length equals 16 residues. Germline V lookup: CDR1 DFQATT, CDR2 SNEGSKA (reference sequence). V lost 3 bases to trimming and J lost 8 bases, with 25 bases between them. CDR3 coding DNA: TGCAGTGCTAGCCCGGCCAGCGCGTCCTTGGTAGAAGGCTACACCTTC. Residues: CSASPASASLVEGYTF.

This clonotype was counted a few times. The chain recombines TRBV3-1 with TRBJ1-4; D not certain. CDR3 length equals 16 residues. Germline CDR1 and CDR2: LGHDT and YNNKEL (reference sequence). The germline V and J ends were trimmed by 0 bases and 7 bases, with 15 bases remaining between them. The CDR3, as DNA: TGTGCCAGCAGCCAAGATCAGCTGCTGAGAAGTGAAAAACTGTTTTTT. It is translated as CASSQDQLLRSEKLFF.

The chain employs TRBV4-1 and TRBJ1-4; 8 bases align to TRBD1. The CDR3 is 15 residues long. Germline-derived CDR1 and CDR2 are MGHRA and YSYEKL. The junction had 4 bases not matched to a gene; V was cut back by 4 bases and J by 3 bases. The CDR3 sequence is CASSLKQGANEKLFF. CDR3 bases: TGCGCCAGCAGCCTTAAACAGGGGGCTAATGAAAAACTGTTTTTT.

The rearrangement uses TRBV2 and TRBJ2-7, with D hard to call. The CDR3 consists of 13 residues. V dropped 5 bases and J dropped 4 bases, with 12 bases sitting between them. In germline, CDR1 is SNHLY, CDR2 FYNNEI. The CDR3: CASSPMTIYEQYF. The DNA for the CDR3 is TGTGCCAGCAGTCCGATGACAATTTACGAGCAGTACTTC.

The chain is built from TRBV20-1 and TRBJ2-1; 9 bases are shared with TRBD1. J lost 3 bases, V lost 4 bases, and 10 bases had no gene match. CDR1 is DFQATT and CDR2 is SNEGSKA in the germline V gene (reference sequence). The CDR3 is 16 amino acids. The DNA for the CDR3 is TGCAGTGCTAATCCGGGACAGGGTATCGTCTACAATGAGCAGTTCTTC. This translates into CSANPGQGIVYNEQFF.

This chain connects TRBV20-1 to TRBJ2-2, with 10 bases fitting TRBD2. CDR1 is DFQATT and CDR2 is SNEGSKA in the germline V gene (reference sequence). This CDR3 is 15 amino acids long. The V segment lost 1 base and the J segment 5 bases; nucleotides outside the gene matches: 4. The CDR3 region has the DNA TGCAGTGCTAGAGCTAGCGGGGGACCAACCGGGGAGCTGTTTTTT. It specifies CSARASGGPTGELFF.

The rearrangement joins TRBV7-9 to TRBJ2-3, with a weak D call TRBD1 (6 bases). The germline V gene encodes CDR1 SEHNR and CDR2 FQNEAQ (reference sequence). Trimming shortened V by 2 bases and J by 6 bases, and 6 bases separated the two germline ends. The CDR3 is 12 amino acids. The CDR3 loop is CASSLQGDTQYF. The CDR3 bases are TGTGCCAGCAGCTTACAGGGGGATACGCAGTATTTT.

V gene TRBV10-3 combines with J gene TRBJ1-2; no reliable D call. CDR1 and CDR2 from the germline V gene are ENHRY and SYGVKD. The CDR3 loop spans 12 amino acids. Trimming removed 8 bases from V and 2 bases from J, with 9 bases in between. The CDR3 region is CAIFMGNYGYTF. The CDR3 nucleotides are TGTGCCATCTTCATGGGCAACTATGGCTACACCTTC.

The chain carries TRBV2 and TRBJ1-1, with 7 bases lining up with TRBD1. Germline V gene data show CDR1 as SNHLY and CDR2 as FYNNEI. This CDR3 has 14 amino acids. V gave up 7 bases and J gave up 6 bases; unmatched junction bases: 11. The CDR3 loop reads CASTEGARLPEAFF. In DNA, the CDR3 is TGTGCCAGCACTGAGGGGGCGCGCCTTCCTGAAGCTTTCTTT.

This chain connects TRBV10-3 to TRBJ1-6, with D uncertain. Trimming left V 10 bases short and J 9 bases short, with 13 bases between. Germline V gene lookup returns CDR1 ENHRY and CDR2 SYGVKD. There are 12 residues in the CDR3. The CDR3 protein is CASSGVVSPLHF. The CDR3 DNA follows: TGTGCCAGCAGCGGGGTGGTTTCACCCCTCCACTTT.

A remark on this clonotype: A much larger clone lies one base from this, so it may be a read error. V and J are TRBV3-1 and TRBJ2-1; no clear D. The CDR3 extends over 13 amino acids. CDR1 LGHDT and CDR2 YNNKEL come from the germline V gene (reference sequence). Here the CDR3 reads CVSSQDRSNEQFF. The DNA for the CDR3 is TGTGTCAGCAGCCAAGATAGGAGCAATGAGCAGTTCTTC.